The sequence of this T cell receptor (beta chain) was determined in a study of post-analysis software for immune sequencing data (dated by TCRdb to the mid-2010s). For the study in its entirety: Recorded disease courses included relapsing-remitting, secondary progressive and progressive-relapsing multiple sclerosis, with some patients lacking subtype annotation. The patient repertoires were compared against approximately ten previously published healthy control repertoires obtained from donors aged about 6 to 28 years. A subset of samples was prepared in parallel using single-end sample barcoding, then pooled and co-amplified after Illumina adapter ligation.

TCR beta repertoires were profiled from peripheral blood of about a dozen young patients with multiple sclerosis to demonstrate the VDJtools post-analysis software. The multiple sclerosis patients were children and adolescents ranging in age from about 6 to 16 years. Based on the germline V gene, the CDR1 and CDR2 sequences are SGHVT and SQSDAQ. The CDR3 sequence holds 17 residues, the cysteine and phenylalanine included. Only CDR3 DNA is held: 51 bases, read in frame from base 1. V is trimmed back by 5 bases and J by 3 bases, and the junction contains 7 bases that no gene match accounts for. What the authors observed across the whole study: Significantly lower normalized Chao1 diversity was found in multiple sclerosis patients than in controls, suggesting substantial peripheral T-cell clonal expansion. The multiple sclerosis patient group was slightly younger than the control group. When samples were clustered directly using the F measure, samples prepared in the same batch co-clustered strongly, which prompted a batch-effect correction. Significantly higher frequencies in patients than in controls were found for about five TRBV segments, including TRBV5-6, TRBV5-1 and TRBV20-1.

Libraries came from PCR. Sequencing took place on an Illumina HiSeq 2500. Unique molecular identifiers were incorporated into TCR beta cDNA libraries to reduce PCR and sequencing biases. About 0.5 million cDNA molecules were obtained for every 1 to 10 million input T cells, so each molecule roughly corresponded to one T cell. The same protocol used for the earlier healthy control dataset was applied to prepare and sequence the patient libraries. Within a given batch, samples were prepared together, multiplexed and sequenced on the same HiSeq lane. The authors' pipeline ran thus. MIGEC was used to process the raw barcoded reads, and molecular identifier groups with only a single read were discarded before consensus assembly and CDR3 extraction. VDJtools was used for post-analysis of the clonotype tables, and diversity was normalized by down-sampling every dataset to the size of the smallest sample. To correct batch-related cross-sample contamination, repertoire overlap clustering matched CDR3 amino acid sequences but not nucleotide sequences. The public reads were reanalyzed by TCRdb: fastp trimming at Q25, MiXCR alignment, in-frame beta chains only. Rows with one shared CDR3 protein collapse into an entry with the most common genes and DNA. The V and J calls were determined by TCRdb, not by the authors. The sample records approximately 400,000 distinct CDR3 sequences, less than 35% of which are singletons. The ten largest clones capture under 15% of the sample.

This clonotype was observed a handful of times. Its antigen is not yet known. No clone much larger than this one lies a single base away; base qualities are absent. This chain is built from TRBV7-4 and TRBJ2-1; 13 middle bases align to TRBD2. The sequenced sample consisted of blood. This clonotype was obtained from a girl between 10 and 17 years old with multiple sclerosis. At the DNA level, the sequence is TGTGCCAGCAGCCCTCGGACTAGCGGGGGATACTACAATGAGCAGTTCTTC. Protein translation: CASSPRTSGGYYNEQFF. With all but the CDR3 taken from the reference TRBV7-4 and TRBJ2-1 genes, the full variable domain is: GAGVSQSPRYKVAKRGRDVALRCDSISGHVTLYWYRQTLGQGSEVLTYSQSDAQRDKSGRPSGRFSAERPERSVSTLKIQRTEQGDSAVYLCASSPRTSGGYYNEQFFGPGTRLTVL.